This T cell receptor beta chain stems from a study of T cells in Graves' hyperthyroidism and ophthalmopathy (dated by TCRdb to 2018 to 2020). Describing the broader study: Peripheral blood samples were taken at initial diagnosis, before any treatment was given. TCR V-J signatures able to tell the groups apart were searched for in a discovery cohort of 95 or so patients, of whom 43 had Graves' ophthalmopathy and 57 had stable Graves' hyperthyroidism. Prospective prediction of ophthalmopathy was tested in an independent validation cohort of 18 to 20 hyperthyroidism patients and 17 patients who later progressed to ophthalmopathy. The roughly 91 discovery patients were randomly split 7:3 into training and test sets. In several Graves' hyperthyroidism patients, the study also compared T-cell repertoires from thyroid tissue with T-cell repertoires from blood. After blood sampling, hyperthyroidism patients were treated with methimazole at a starting dose of 30 mg daily, and ophthalmopathy patients were treated with high-dose intravenous methylprednisolone. The paper reports TCR Vbeta CDR3 sequencing of some 140 peripheral blood samples: some 41 ophthalmopathy, over 70 hyperthyroidism and about 17 progressor patients.

Moderately to severely active disease, a Clinical Activity Score of at least 3, a NOSPECS grade of at least 4, and a duration under 3 months were present in ophthalmopathy patients. Exclusion was applied to patients with uncontrolled infections, other autoimmune diseases, pregnancy or lactation. Diagnoses were based on clinical symptoms, serum thyroxine and TRAb, thyroid ultrasound and orbital computed tomography. PBMCs were separated from 10 ml of fresh peripheral blood using Ficoll-Paque density gradient centrifugation. Total RNA was extracted with Trizol reagent, and quality was checked on an Agilent 2100 Bioanalyzer. This clonotype was observed a few times. Its specific antigen is unknown. No base qualities exist here, and no much larger clone lies one base off it. Broader findings and caveats from the paper: No statistical method was used to set the sample size in advance, and investigators knew the group allocation. Most expanded thyroid clonotypes (frequency above 0.001) were also detected in blood, suggesting blood repertoires may reflect thyroid immune responses. In validation, the model predicted progression to ophthalmopathy a median of around six months before onset, with over 60% sensitivity and more than 72% specificity. A 13 V-J signature model separated ophthalmopathy from stable hyperthyroidism, with roughly 88% sensitivity and roughly 81% specificity in cross-validation and 80%/75% in testing.

The germline ends are 9 bases apart after V is trimmed by 0 bases and J by 0 bases. The CDR3 covers 15 residues, taking in both the cysteine and the phenylalanine. The kept DNA is CDR3 alone, 45 bases in frame from the first base. Via the germline V gene (reference sequence), CDR1 is LGHDT and CDR2 YNNKEL. Amplification of TCR beta CDR3 regions was carried out from RNA transcripts. The TCR CDR3 was subjected to a first round of RT-PCR using the HTBI primer set and the Qiagen OneStep RT-PCR kit. The libraries were constructed in a second round of multiplex PCR and then size-selected and purified. Libraries were sequenced paired-end with 100 bp reads on an Illumina HiSeq2000. The original pipeline was this. Raw data were processed with SOAPnuke, discarding reads with adapters, uncalled bases, mean Phred below 15, or no exact constant-primer or identifier match. High-quality paired reads were merged using COPE v1.2.5, and each unique nucleotide sequence was defined as a clonotype. MiTCR v1.1 was used to align clonotypes to the IMGT TRBV, TRBD and TRBJ reference segments. Only V-J combinations with frequency above 0.0001, covering about 99% of repertoires, were analysed. A TCS score was defined as the ratio between F50 (clonal expansion) and ExV (chaos), using BLOSUM62-based TCRdist between CDR3 peptides within each V-J. Welch's t-statistics and random forest reduced fewer than 600 V-J features to around 14, which were used in a naive Bayes classifier (R e1071). TCRdb reprocessing: public reads trimmed at Q25 with fastp, clones called with MiXCR, in-frame beta chains kept. Duplicate CDR3 protein sequences are folded into a single record with the most common DNA and genes. TCRdb's processing, not the study's, gives the V and J calls here. Recorded for this sample are about 640,000 distinct CDR3 sequences; roughly 15% of them occurred a single time. The ten largest clonotypes hold around an eighth of the sample.

The chain couples TRBV3-1 to TRBJ2-7; no D gene is confidently identified. This clonotype was sampled from a woman in her fifties or sixties with Graves' ophthalmopathy. The sample consisted of blood. The CDR3 region reads CASSQDLPNSYEQYF. The nucleotide sequence reads as follows: TGTGCCAGCAGCCAAGATTTGCCAAACTCCTACGAGCAGTACTTC.